The present T cell receptor (beta chain) was sequenced within a study of T cells after yellow fever vaccination. Looking at the study overall: Preparation of the low-cell-number fractions used SMART-Seq v4 Ultra Low Input. Study-level findings and limits: Contamination by abundant bulk-population clonotypes could be present in FACS-sorted repertoires.

5'RACE template switching generated TCR cDNA, adding a universal primer site and UMIs. TCRdb fed the 5' RACE reads into MiXCR, producing one record per CDR3 protein. The repertoire has some 250,000 distinct CDR3 sequences, 6% to 7.5% of them found once; the top ten carry 0.85%. The CDR3 runs to 16 residues. The germline gives CDR1 SGHRS, CDR2 YFSETQ. V was pared by 4 bases and J by 5 bases, with 6 bases of the junction left unmatched. As for this clonotype: No antigen is known for it.

Material: CD4+ T cells sorted from PBMCs, obtained 15 days after the yellow fever booster vaccination. V gene TRBV5-1 combines with J gene TRBJ2-1, with 13 bases lining up with TRBD2. The receptor comes from a man younger than 45 who received the YFV17D yellow fever vaccine. The CDR3 loop is CASSALAGGPHNEQFF. Here the CDR3 DNA reads TGCGCCAGCAGCGCACTAGCGGGAGGGCCCCACAATGAGCAGTTCTTC.